This T cell receptor (beta chain) comes out of a study of cytomegalovirus exposure and HLA in healthy donors. Study overall: Counted in an early data release were about 80 million unique TCRs from HLA-typed donors.

This clone was picked up a small number of times. Antigen specificity is unknown. PCR was performed using 60 Vbeta and 13 Jbeta primers. Method: immunoSEQ multiplex PCR; TCRdb's copy keeps in-frame clones and lacks some. This table holds 120,000 to 150,000 clones, 60% to 85% found once. Broader study findings: An analysis done earlier found most TCR beta V segments productive about 90% or about 30% of the time. The authors enumerated around 150 TCR beta chains as linked to cytomegalovirus. A missense DCLRE1C variant was associated with V- and J-gene trimming of TCR beta chains in a later analysis, and an independent cohort replicated the association.

The source is a male donor in good health and CMV-seronegative. The material sequenced was PBMCs.

The CDR3: CASSLGIGQGAYEQYF. The CDR3 nucleotides read TGTGCCAGCAGCTTAGGGATCGGGCAGGGGGCCTACGAGCAGTACTTC. V usage is TRBV5-8 and J usage is TRBJ2-7; TRBD1 aligns across 7 bases. This CDR3 is built from 16 residues. The trim removed 2 bases at V and 2 bases at J, leaving 10 bases unmatched. Germline V gene lookup returns CDR1 SGHTS and CDR2 YDEGEE.